This is a list of T cell receptor beta chains from one sample in a study of shared clonotypes between healthy human individuals. TCRdb keeps only in-frame clones here, not all; method: immunoSEQ multiplex PCR. Of about 2.1 million clones listed, roughly 95% were seen once; the top ten hold around 1.7%. The sample was naive CD8+ T cells from PBMCs. These receptors were taken from a man between 18 and 29 years old in good health. Some clones in this sample may be carry-over from other donors' samples. Both conserved end residues are part of each CDR3. The order of the fields is CDR3 length, D gene, J gene, V gene, CDR3 DNA, CDR3 protein. The D gene is left open where the match is weak.

CDR3 length: 17; D gene: -; J gene: TRBJ1-1; V gene: TRBV13; CDR3 DNA: TGTGCCAGCAGCTTTCCCAAGGGGGGGTCAGGTTACACTGAAGCTTTCTTT; CDR3 protein: CASSFPKGGSGYTEAFF
CDR3 length: 14; D gene: -; J gene: TRBJ2-7; V gene: TRBV28; CDR3 DNA: TGTGCCAGCAGTTTTGCTAGAGCGCGCTACGAGCAGTACTTC; CDR3 protein: CASSFARARYEQYF
CDR3 length: 13; D gene: -; J gene: TRBJ2-7; V gene: TRBV10-3; CDR3 DNA: TGTGCCATCAGTGAATCTAGCGCCTACGAGCAGTACTTC; CDR3 protein: CAISESSAYEQYF
CDR3 length: 15; D gene: TRBD2; J gene: TRBJ2-3; V gene: TRBV4-2; CDR3 DNA: TGTGCCAGCAGCCTCAAGCGGGAGGGCCGATATACGCAGTATTTT; CDR3 protein: CASSLKREGRYTQYF
CDR3 length: 14; D gene: TRBD1; J gene: TRBJ2-7; V gene: TRBV28; CDR3 DNA: TGTGCCAGCAGGCAGGGGGTACTGTTCAACGAGCAGTACTTC; CDR3 protein: CASRQGVLFNEQYF
CDR3 length: 15; D gene: -; J gene: TRBJ2-4; V gene: TRBV5-4; CDR3 DNA: TGTGCCAGCACCGTCGACCGGGGGGCGGGGAACATTCAGTACTTC; CDR3 protein: CASTVDRGAGNIQYF
CDR3 length: 14; D gene: -; J gene: TRBJ2-7; V gene: TRBV15; CDR3 DNA: TGTGCCACCAGGAAGGGGGGACCCAGCGCCGAGCAGTACTTC; CDR3 protein: CATRKGGPSAEQYF
CDR3 length: 13; D gene: -; J gene: TRBJ1-3; V gene: TRBV15; CDR3 DNA: TGTGCCACCAGAGGGAGGGGAGGAAACACCATATATTTT; CDR3 protein: CATRGRGGNTIYF
CDR3 length: 15; D gene: -; J gene: TRBJ2-3; V gene: TRBV7-9; CDR3 DNA: TGTGCCAGCAGCCCCCCCCGCTTGGTTACAGATACGCAGTATTTT; CDR3 protein: CASSPPRLVTDTQYF
CDR3 length: 16; D gene: -; J gene: TRBJ2-2; V gene: TRBV29-1; CDR3 DNA: TGCAGCGTTGTAACCCCCAGGCAGGAGAACACCGGGGAGCTGTTTTTT; CDR3 protein: CSVVTPRQENTGELFF
CDR3 length: 15; D gene: TRBD2; J gene: TRBJ2-7; V gene: TRBV6-1; CDR3 DNA: TGTGCCAGCAGTGAGGGACTAGCGGGAGTGGACGAGCAGTACTTC; CDR3 protein: CASSEGLAGVDEQYF
CDR3 length: 16; D gene: -; J gene: TRBJ2-7; V gene: TRBV21-1; CDR3 DNA: TGTGCCAGCAGGAACCCTGACAGGGGGCCATCCTACGAGCAGTACTTC; CDR3 protein: CASRNPDRGPSYEQYF
CDR3 length: 14; D gene: TRBD1; J gene: TRBJ2-1; V gene: TRBV27; CDR3 DNA: TGTGCCAGCAGTAAAGGGACAGCTTTTAATGAGCAGTTCTTC; CDR3 protein: CASSKGTAFNEQFF
CDR3 length: 16; D gene: -; J gene: TRBJ2-4; V gene: TRBV6-6; CDR3 DNA: TGTGCCAGCAGTCTCTTAGGAACCTTAGCCAAAAACATTCAGTACTTC; CDR3 protein: CASSLLGTLAKNIQYF
CDR3 length: 16; D gene: TRBD1; J gene: TRBJ2-3; V gene: TRBV27; CDR3 DNA: TGTGCCAGCAGTTTATCCGCAGGGGGCAGCGCAGATACGCAGTATTTT; CDR3 protein: CASSLSAGGSADTQYF
CDR3 length: 15; D gene: -; J gene: TRBJ1-1; V gene: TRBV11-2; CDR3 DNA: TGTGCCAGCAGCTACCTTACAGGGACTGGGACTGAAGCTTTCTTT; CDR3 protein: CASSYLTGTGTEAFF